Presented here are 32 T cell receptor beta chains from one specimen sequenced in a study of response to subunit inactivated influenza vaccine. TCRdb reprocessed the RT-PCR reads via MiXCR and lists one record per CDR3 protein. The table shows 500,000 to 550,000 distinct CDR3 sequences, with approximately 6.9% occurring only once. This material consisted of PBMCs from blood, taken less than 30 months after vaccination. The receptors stem from a man between 50 and 70 years old who received an inactivated influenza vaccine.

This clonotype was recorded a few times. The chain links TRBV28 to TRBJ2-3; 8 nucleotides agree with TRBD2. The CDR3 has 17 amino acids. Looked up from germline, CDR1 is MDHEN and CDR2 is SYDVKM. J lost 2 bases, V lost 1 base, and 8 bases had no gene match. CDR3 sequence (DNA): TGTGCCAGCAGTTTATCCTTCGGGACTAGGGTCACAGATACGCAGTATTTT. Translated: CASSLSFGTRVTDTQYF.

Concerning this clonotype itself: Here the CDR3 omits its conserved ending phenylalanine or tryptophan, so a read error is the likely source. The DNA is omitted, as the CDR3 cannot be located on it reliably, and the CDR3 follows TCRdb's listing. The gene calls are TRBV9 and TRBJ2-4; the table's TRBD1 call for D was not verified on the DNA. The germline V gene has CDR1 SGDLS and CDR2 YYNGEE. The CDR3 length is 13 residues, termini included. The CDR3 sequence is CASSVSEIVAGQV.

This clonotype was detected many times. The chain joins TRBV12-3 or TRBV12-4 to TRBJ2-7, with D perhaps matching TRBD2 (5 bases). The length of the CDR3 is 13 residues. The ends were cut back, 3 bases at V and 6 bases at J, with 12 bases in the middle. Here the CDR3 reads CASSFSPRGEQYF. For the CDR3, the DNA is TGTGCCAGCAGTTTTTCCCCCCGGGGCGAGCAGTACTTC.

In the case of this clonotype: This could be a read error, since a much larger clone is one nucleotide away. The chain combines TRBV12-3 or TRBV12-4 with TRBJ1-3; the D gene is possibly TRBD1 (5 bases). The CDR3 is made up of 14 amino acids. This CDR3 is CASSLEIRGNTLYF. CDR3 bases: TGTGCCAGCAGTTTGGAGATAAGGGGAAACACCCTATATTTT.

This clonotype was detected only a few times. The genes are TRBV13 and TRBJ2-5, with TRBD1 identical over 7 bases. This CDR3 is built from 13 residues. CDR1 PRHDT and CDR2 FYEKMQ come from the germline V gene (reference sequence). The trim removed 5 bases at V and 13 bases at J, leaving 13 bases unmatched. The chain's CDR3 is CASSPSRDSSAYF. The CDR3 nucleotides read TGTGCCAGCAGCCCGTCCCGGGACAGTTCGGCGTACTTC.

This sequence joins TRBV20-1 and TRBJ2-5; a weak D match, TRBD2 (7 bases). CDR1 and CDR2 (germline): DFQATT, SNEGSKA (reference sequence). The CDR3 has 15 residues. V was trimmed by 6 bases and J by 5 bases, leaving 22 bases between them. The CDR3 DNA sequence: TGCAGTGCCAACCGGGGGGCCCTTCTGGGGGAGACCCAGTACTTC. Translating gives CSANRGALLGETQYF.

The chain links TRBV4-3 to TRBJ2-1, with 10 nucleotides matching TRBD2. The V gene end was trimmed by 3 bases and the J gene end by 0 bases; junction bases not matched to a gene: 2. The CDR3 has 16 residues. Per the germline V gene, CDR1 is LGHNA and CDR2 is YSLEER. DNA for the CDR3: TGCGCCAGCAGCCAGACTAGCGGGTTCTCCTACAATGAGCAGTTCTTC. Amino acids: CASSQTSGFSYNEQFF.

This clonotype was detected ten times or more. The chain couples TRBV7-9 to TRBJ2-2, with 8 positions matching TRBD1. Germline V gene data show CDR1 as SEHNR and CDR2 as FQNEAQ (reference sequence). Unmatched junction bases numbered 7, after V lost 7 bases and J lost 0 bases. CDR3 length: 16 amino acids. The CDR3 protein is CASTPQGASNTGELFF. CDR3 DNA: TGTGCCAGCACCCCCCAGGGGGCCTCGAACACCGGGGAGCTGTTTTTT. Supplemented by reference TRBV7-9 and TRBJ2-2, the full variable domain reads DTGVSQNPRHKITKRGQNVTFRCDPISEHNRLYWYRQTLGQGPEFLTYFQNEAQLEKSRLLSDRFSAERPKGSFSTLEIQRTEQGDSAMYLCASTPQGASNTGELFFGEGSRLTVL.

This clonotype was counted many times. V gene TRBV29-1 combines with J gene TRBJ2-3; D is unresolved. V gave up 7 bases and J gave up 0 bases, with 11 bases separating them. CDR1 and CDR2 from the germline V gene are SQVTM and ANQGSEA. The CDR3 is 13 amino acids. DNA for the CDR3: TGCAGCGGCTCCCCTTCTAGCACAGATACGCAGTATTTT. Amino acids: CSGSPSSTDTQYF.

The rearrangement links TRBV7-2 to TRBJ2-2; 9 bases align to TRBD1. The CDR3 runs to 17 residues. Germline CDR1 and CDR2: SGHTA and FQGNSA. V was clipped by 5 bases and J by 5 bases; unmatched bases: 12. CDR3 in amino acids: CASSPPSGTGKTGELFF. In DNA, the CDR3 is TGTGCCAGCAGCCCCCCATCCGGGACAGGGAAGACCGGGGAGCTGTTTTTT.

The rearrangement uses TRBV28 and TRBJ2-2, with 7 bases lining up with TRBD1. From germline, CDR1 is MDHEN and CDR2 SYDVKM. The trim removed 5 bases at V and 5 bases at J, leaving 8 bases unmatched. The CDR3 is 15 residues long. The CDR3 region has the DNA TGTGCCAGCAGTCGTACAGGGGCGCCGACCGGGGAGCTGTTTTTT. Encoded protein: CASSRTGAPTGELFF.

CDR3 DNA sequence: TGCAGTGCTAGCCCTAGCGAGAGCACAGATACGCAGTATTTT. This sequence encodes CSASPSESTDTQYF. The chain has TRBV20-1 and TRBJ2-3, with D possibly being TRBD2 (6 bases). CDR1 is DFQATT and CDR2 is SNEGSKA in the germline V gene (reference sequence). The length of the CDR3 is 14 residues. V was clipped by 3 bases and J by 0 bases, with 10 bases between them.

The chain joins TRBV14 to TRBJ2-2, with unresolved D. V lost 2 bases and J lost 5, with 6 bases in between. Germline-derived CDR1 and CDR2 are SGHDN and FVKESK. The CDR3 is 13 amino acids. The CDR3 DNA is TGTGCCAGCAGCCAAACCCCAACCGGGGAGCTGTTTTTT. As protein: CASSQTPTGELFF.

This clonotype was detected a few times. The gene calls are TRBV29-1 and TRBJ1-2, with 8 positions matching TRBD1. CDR1 is SQVTM, CDR2 ANQGSEA, per germline. V shed 3 bases and J 3 bases; nucleotides not matched to a gene: 0. The CDR3 spans 12 residues. CDR3 nucleotides: TGCAGCGTTGAGGACAGGGACTATGGCTACACCTTC. As protein: CSVEDRDYGYTF. Full variable domain (outside the CDR3, taken from reference TRBV29-1 and TRBJ1-2): SAVISQKPSRDICQRGTSLTIQCQVDSQVTMMFWYRQQPGQSLTLIATANQGSEATYESGFVIDKFPISRPNLTFSTLTVSNMSPEDSSIYLCSVEDRDYGYTFGSGTRLTVV.

This clonotype was detected only a few times. The rearrangement uses TRBV4-3 and TRBJ2-3, with 9 bases fitting TRBD1. The junction had 11 bases not matched to a gene; V was cut back by 3 bases and J by 4 bases. CDR1 and CDR2 (germline): LGHNA, YSLEER. The CDR3 extends over 17 amino acids. CDR3 residues: CASSQAPTGGLADTQYF. The CDR3 DNA reads TGCGCCAGCAGCCAGGCTCCAACAGGGGGCTTGGCAGATACGCAGTATTTT.

V gene TRBV4-3 combines with J gene TRBJ2-1; D remains unclear. V gave up 0 bases and J gave up 8 bases, with 17 bases separating them. The germline V gene has CDR1 LGHNA and CDR2 YSLEER. The CDR3 runs to 16 residues. CDR3 bases: TGCGCCAGCAGCCAAGATGACCGGCGAGGTGACGATGAGCAGTTCTTC. This codes for CASSQDDRRGDDEQFF.

The chain combines TRBV20-1 with TRBJ2-7; 7 bases agree with TRBD2. This CDR3 is built from 14 residues. V lost 5 bases, J lost 0 bases, and 7 bases stayed unmatched. CDR1 is DFQATT and CDR2 is SNEGSKA in the germline V gene (reference sequence). The CDR3 loop reads CSAGAGGSSYEQYF. The CDR3 DNA reads TGCAGTGCTGGGGCTGGCGGGAGCTCCTACGAGCAGTACTTC.

This clonotype was detected a few times. The V gene is TRBV6-1, the J gene TRBJ1-6; 9 nucleotides line up with TRBD1. This CDR3 region has 15 residues. The germline V gene has CDR1 MNHNS and CDR2 SASEGT. The V segment lost 4 bases and the J segment 9 bases; nucleotides outside the gene matches: 7. Written as DNA, the CDR3 is TGTGCCAGCAGTGCGTTACAGGGGGCTGTTTCACCCCTCCACTTT. Translating it yields CASSALQGAVSPLHF.

This clonotype was observed a few times. The J gene is TRBJ2-1, the V gene TRBV5-1; D is uncertain. The CDR3 runs 14 residues. Trimming pared 0 bases from V and 6 bases from J, leaving 10 bases between. Germline V gene sequence: CDR1 SGHRS, CDR2 YFSETQ. CDR3 region: CASSLGGQPNEQFF. In DNA, the CDR3 is TGCGCCAGCAGCTTGGGTGGGCAGCCCAATGAGCAGTTCTTC.

This clonotype was observed at least ten times. Here the CDR3 reads CASSTAQGMAQPQHF. Here the CDR3 DNA reads TGTGCCAGCAGTACGGCCCAGGGAATGGCTCAGCCCCAGCATTTT. J is TRBJ1-5 and V is TRBV12-3 or TRBV12-4, with a possible D match to TRBD1 (5 bases). V was pared by 5 bases and J by 6 bases, with 17 bases between. The CDR3 runs 15 residues.

Ten or more counts support this clonotype. The J gene is TRBJ1-2, the V gene TRBV6-5; the D gene is possibly TRBD1 (6 bases). This CDR3 contains 14 residues. Per germline, CDR1 MNHEY and CDR2 SVGAGI. The ends were cut back, 2 bases at V and 8 bases at J, with 15 bases in the middle. The CDR3 DNA sequence: TGTGCCAGCAGTTACGGTGTGGGGGCGCGGGGCTACACCTTC. It is translated as CASSYGVGARGYTF.

The sample holds many counts of this clonotype. The rearrangement uses TRBV7-2 and TRBJ1-4; D is undetermined. Germline-derived CDR1 and CDR2 are SGHTA and FQGNSA. The CDR3 contains 15 residues. With 1 base removed from V and 5 bases from J, the gap between germline ends came to 11 bases. CDR3 DNA sequence: TGTGCCAGCAGCTTAGTCCGGGAGCAAAATGAAAAACTGTTTTTT. Translating gives CASSLVREQNEKLFF.

This clonotype showed up many times. The V gene is TRBV28, the J gene TRBJ2-7, with TRBD2 matching over 12 bases. The CDR3 has 16 amino acids. Germline V gene lookup returns CDR1 MDHEN and CDR2 SYDVKM. Unmatched junction bases numbered 7, after V lost 6 bases and J lost 1 base. The CDR3 here is CASRYRTSGKSYEQYF. The DNA of the CDR3 is TGTGCCAGCAGATATCGGACTAGCGGGAAATCCTACGAGCAGTACTTC. Combining the CDR3 with reference TRBV28 and TRBJ2-7 gives the whole variable domain DVKVTQSSRYLVKRTGEKVFLECVQDMDHENMFWYRQDPGLGLRLIYFSYDVKMKEKGDIPEGYSVSREKKERFSLILESASTNQTSMYLCASRYRTSGKSYEQYFGPGTRLTVT.

The chain has TRBV4-3 and TRBJ2-3; 8 nucleotides agree with TRBD1. Germline-derived CDR1 and CDR2 are LGHNA and YSLEER. Losses at the gene ends were 0 bases for V and 4 bases for J; bases not matched to a gene: 3. The CDR3 consists of 15 residues. The CDR3 nucleotides are TGCGCCAGCAGCCAAGACAGGGGGCTCGCAGATACGCAGTATTTT. Translation: CASSQDRGLADTQYF.

V and J are TRBV20-1 and TRBJ2-7, with TRBD1 matching over 7 bases. Per the germline V gene, CDR1 is DFQATT and CDR2 is SNEGSKA (reference sequence). The CDR3 is made up of 13 amino acids. Trimming took 5 bases from V and 1 from J; bases not matched to a gene: 5. CDR3: CSALGTASYEQYF. In DNA, the CDR3 is TGCAGTGCTCTCGGGACAGCTTCCTACGAGCAGTACTTC.

This clonotype was counted a few times. This chain joins TRBV12-3 or TRBV12-4 and TRBJ1-1; D possibly corresponds to TRBD1 (5 bases). Trimming stripped 2 bases from V and 8 bases from J, with 15 bases between. CDR3 length: 14 residues. CDR3 DNA sequence: TGTGCCAGCAGTTTATCCTTTCAGGGTGGAGAAGCTTTCTTT. It encodes CASSLSFQGGEAFF.

This chain connects TRBV4-2 to TRBJ2-3; TRBD2 is a possible D gene (6 bases). Germline V gives CDR1 LGHNA, CDR2 YNFKEQ. CDR3 length equals 16 residues. The ends were cut back, 1 base at V and 6 bases at J, with 17 bases in the middle. The CDR3 protein is CASSQAPGGVGDTQYF. In DNA, the CDR3 is TGTGCCAGCAGCCAAGCACCTGGCGGGGTTGGGGATACGCAGTATTTT.

There are many counts of this clonotype. The V gene is TRBV6-5, the J gene TRBJ2-2; the D gene is possibly TRBD2 (7 bases). Germline V lookup: CDR1 MNHEY, CDR2 SVGAGI. The CDR3 spans 15 residues. V shed 7 bases and J shed 5 bases, with 17 bases lying between them. The CDR3 loop reads CASNLGGQVTGELFF. Here the CDR3 DNA reads TGTGCCAGCAATTTGGGGGGGCAAGTGACCGGGGAGCTGTTTTTT.

Ten or more counts support this clonotype. This rearrangement joins TRBV15 to TRBJ1-5, with D perhaps TRBD1 (5 bases). From germline, CDR1 is LNHNV and CDR2 YYDKDF (reference sequence). There are 17 residues in the CDR3. V gave up 3 bases and J gave up 0 bases, with 15 bases separating them. The CDR3: CATSSDPGLRSNQPQHF. The CDR3 coding sequence is TGTGCCACCAGCAGTGACCCGGGACTCCGTAGCAATCAGCCCCAGCATTTT.

This clonotype was observed a few times. The gene calls are TRBV20-1 and TRBJ1-3; no firm D call. The V end lost 4 bases, the J end lost 0 bases, and 7 bases lay between the germline ends. In germline, CDR1 is DFQATT, CDR2 SNEGSKA (reference sequence). The CDR3 consists of 13 residues. In DNA, the CDR3 is TGCAGTGCTACTAACAGCTCTGGAAACACCATATATTTT. The encoded protein is CSATNSSGNTIYF.

This clonotype was seen at least ten times. CDR3 DNA: TGTGCCAGCAGCTTAGGGGCAGCCAGCCAGCCCCAGCATTTT. Protein product: CASSLGAASQPQHF. V usage is TRBV7-2 and J usage is TRBJ1-5, with D hard to call. The germline V and J ends were trimmed by 1 base and 7 bases, with 11 bases remaining between them. This CDR3 contains 14 residues. CDR1 and CDR2 (germline): SGHTA, FQGNSA.

Many counts were recorded for this clonotype. The rearrangement uses TRBV29-1 and TRBJ2-4; 9 bases map to TRBD1. This CDR3 comprises 15 residues. CDR1 is SQVTM and CDR2 is ANQGSEA in the germline V gene. V lost 4 bases and J lost 1; bases outside the gene matches: 5. The CDR3 reads CSVAQGAPAKNIQYF. The CDR3 DNA follows: TGCAGCGTTGCACAGGGGGCGCCGGCCAAAAACATTCAGTACTTC.